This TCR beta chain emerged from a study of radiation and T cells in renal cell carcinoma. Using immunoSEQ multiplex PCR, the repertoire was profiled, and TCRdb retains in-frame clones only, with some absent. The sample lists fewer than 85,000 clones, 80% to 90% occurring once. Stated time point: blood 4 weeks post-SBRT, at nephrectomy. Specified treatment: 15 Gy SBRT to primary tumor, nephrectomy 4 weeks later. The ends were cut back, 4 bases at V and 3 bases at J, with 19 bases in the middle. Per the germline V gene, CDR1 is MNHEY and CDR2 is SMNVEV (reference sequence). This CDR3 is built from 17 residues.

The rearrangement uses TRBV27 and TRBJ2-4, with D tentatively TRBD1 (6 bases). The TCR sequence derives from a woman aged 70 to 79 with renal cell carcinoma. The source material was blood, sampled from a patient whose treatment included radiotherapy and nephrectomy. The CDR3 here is CASSSKATGFGKNIQYF. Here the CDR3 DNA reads TGTGCCAGCAGTTCAAAGGCAACAGGGTTTGGCAAAAACATTCAGTACTTC.